A single sample gave rise to the 3 T cell receptor beta chains below, sequenced in a study of OX40 agonist ivuxolimab in advanced cancers. The repertoire was sequenced with immunoSEQ multiplex PCR; TCRdb's copy has only in-frame clones and lacks some. The sample consists of tens of thousands of clones, around 86% of them appearing once. The starting material was CD4+ or CD8+ T cells sorted from blood, obtained in a trial of the OX40 agonist ivuxolimab. The source is an adult with an advanced solid tumor such as melanoma, head and neck, liver or kidney cancer.

This clone was seen a few times. CDR3 protein: CASNPRPGTSNEQFF. The CDR3, as DNA: TGTGCCAGCAACCCACGACCCGGGACTAGCAATGAGCAGTTCTTC. The chain uses TRBV7-8 and TRBJ2-1, with 8 nucleotides matching TRBD2. The V and J ends lost 7 bases and 6 bases, in that order; junction bases with no gene match: 11. Germline CDR1 reads SGHVS; CDR2 reads FQNEAQ. The CDR3 has 15 residues.

This chain uses TRBV6-1 with TRBJ1-5; no reliable D call. This CDR3 region has 14 residues. Germline values: CDR1 MNHNS, CDR2 SASEGT. V was cut by 7 bases and J by 2 bases, with 12 bases left in between. CDR3: CASTVDPGNQPQHF. The CDR3 DNA follows: TGTGCCAGCACCGTGGACCCAGGCAATCAGCCCCAGCATTTT.

CDR3 protein: CASSVEPGIHEQYF. DNA of the CDR3: TGTGCCAGCAGCGTAGAGCCGGGAATCCACGAGCAGTACTTC. The chain carries TRBV9 and TRBJ2-5, with D possibly matching TRBD2 (5 bases). The end of the DNA is better explained by TRBJ2-7, so the J call may be wrong. Germline loops: CDR1 SGDLS, CDR2 YYNGEE. CDR3 length equals 14 residues.